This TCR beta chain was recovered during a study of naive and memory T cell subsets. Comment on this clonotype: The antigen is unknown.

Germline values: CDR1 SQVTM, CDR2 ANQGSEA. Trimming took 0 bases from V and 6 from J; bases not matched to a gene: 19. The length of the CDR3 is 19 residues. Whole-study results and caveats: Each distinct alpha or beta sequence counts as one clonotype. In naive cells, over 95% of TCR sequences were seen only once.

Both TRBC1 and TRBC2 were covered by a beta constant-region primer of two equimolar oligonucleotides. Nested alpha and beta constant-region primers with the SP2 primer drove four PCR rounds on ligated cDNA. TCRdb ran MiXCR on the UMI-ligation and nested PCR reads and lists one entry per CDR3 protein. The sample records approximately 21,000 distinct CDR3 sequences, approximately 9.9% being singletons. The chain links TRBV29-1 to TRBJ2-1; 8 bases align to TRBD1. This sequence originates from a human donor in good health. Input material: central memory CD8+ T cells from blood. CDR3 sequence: CSVEDTGTGRPLGSNEQFF. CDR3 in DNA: TGCAGCGTTGAAGACACCGGGACAGGAAGACCCTTGGGCTCCAATGAGCAGTTCTTC.